Each of the 32 T cell receptor beta chains below was sequenced from the same sample in a study of T cell changes during pregnancy in multiple sclerosis. Sequencing was performed with immunoSEQ multiplex PCR; in TCRdb, only in-frame clones are kept and a portion is missing. The sample records about 22,000 clones, about 90% being singletons. Sequencing used CD8+ T cells from peripheral blood mononuclear cells, obtained after pregnancy. These receptors were collected from a female donor with multiple sclerosis, enrolled in a pregnancy study.

The chain uses TRBV5-6 and TRBJ1-1; 9 bases map to TRBD1. CDR1 is SGHDT, CDR2 YYEEEE, per germline. The CDR3 spans 14 residues. V trimming: 5 bases; J trimming: 3 bases; junction bases outside the gene matches: 5. The CDR3 loop reads CASRPTGGYTEAFF. CDR3 DNA: TGTGCCAGCAGACCGACAGGGGGTTACACTGAAGCTTTCTTT. Drawing the rest from reference TRBV5-6 and TRBJ1-1, the complete variable domain is DAGVTQSPTHLIKTRGQQVTLRCSPKSGHDTVSWYQQALGQGPQFIFQYYEEEERQRGNFPDRFSGHQFPNYSSELNVNALLLGDSALYLCASRPTGGYTEAFFGQGTRLTVV.

The genes are TRBV10-3 and TRBJ2-3; 7 positions agree with TRBD2. Trimming removed 11 bases from V and 5 bases from J; junction bases left unmatched: 13. Germline lookup yields CDR1 ENHRY and CDR2 SYGVKD. This CDR3 is built from 14 residues. The CDR3 protein is CALGSAGVGDTQYF. In nucleotides, the CDR3 is TGTGCCCTCGGGTCGGCGGGAGTGGGAGATACGCAGTATTTT.

This rearrangement joins TRBV7-9 to TRBJ2-6; 9 bases fit TRBD1. Germline CDR1 and CDR2: SEHNR and FQNEAQ (reference sequence). J was trimmed by 0 bases and V by 4 bases; bases with no gene match: 10. The CDR3 loop spans 19 amino acids. CDR3 amino acids: CASSSQPGQGLSGANVLTF. The CDR3 DNA is TGTGCCAGCAGCTCCCAACCGGGACAGGGCCTCTCTGGGGCCAACGTCCTGACTTTC.

This clone has only one observation. This chain links TRBV7-8 with TRBJ2-7; 9 bases are a match to TRBD1. Germline CDR1 reads SGHVS; CDR2 reads FQNEAQ. This CDR3 has 14 amino acids. V shed 2 bases, J shed 3 bases, and the junction held 2 bases outside the gene matches. CDR3 amino acids: CASSLMGQGYEQYF. The CDR3 nucleotides are TGTGCCAGCAGCTTAATGGGACAGGGCTACGAGCAGTACTTC.

V and J are TRBV4-2 and TRBJ2-3; no reliable D call. Trimming left V 4 bases short and J 0 bases short, with 17 bases between. Germline V gives CDR1 LGHNA, CDR2 YNFKEQ. The CDR3 totals 17 residues. CDR3 sequence: CASSPTTIASSTDTQYF. The CDR3 nucleotides are TGTGCCAGCAGCCCTACTACTATTGCTTCTAGCACAGATACGCAGTATTTT.

This rearrangement joins TRBV27 to TRBJ1-1; 10 bases match TRBD1. Germline CDR1 reads MNHEY; CDR2 reads SMNVEV (reference sequence). J gave up 4 bases and V 1 base, and 9 bases lay outside the gene matches. The CDR3 totals 17 residues. CDR3 in DNA: TGTGCCAGCAGTTTATGGTCCGGGACAGGGGAGTTCACTGAAGCTTTCTTT. This codes for CASSLWSGTGEFTEAFF.

The chain employs TRBV7-9 and TRBJ2-5; D uncertain. Trimming pared 9 bases from V and 0 bases from J, leaving 5 bases between. The germline V gene has CDR1 SEHNR and CDR2 FQNEAQ (reference sequence). The CDR3 contains 11 residues. The DNA of the CDR3 is TGTGCCAGTAGTTACCAAGAGACCCAGTACTTC. It encodes CASSYQETQYF. The full variable domain, in which reference TRBV7-9 and TRBJ2-5 provide the parts outside the CDR3, is DTGVSQNPRHKITKRGQNVTFRCDPISEHNRLYWYRQTLGQGPEFLTYFQNEAQLEKSRLLSDRFSAERPKGSFSTLEIQRTEQGDSAMYLCASSYQETQYFGPGTRLLVL.

The V call is TRBV15, the J call TRBJ2-1; 8 positions match TRBD2. The germline V gene has CDR1 LNHNV and CDR2 YYDKDF (reference sequence). CDR3 length: 16 residues. Trimming removed 0 bases from V and 3 bases from J; junction bases left unmatched: 4. Here the CDR3 reads CATSREGSGNYNEQFF. CDR3 DNA: TGTGCCACCAGCAGAGAGGGTAGCGGGAACTACAATGAGCAGTTCTTC.

The chain is built from TRBV27 and TRBJ2-3; 7 bases fit TRBD2. The J segment lost 4 bases and the V segment lost 8 bases, leaving 9 bases of the junction unmatched. The CDR3 is made up of 14 amino acids. Looked up from germline, CDR1 is MNHEY and CDR2 is SMNVEV (reference sequence). The CDR3 DNA reads as TGTGCCAGCCGGGCGGCGGGGGTGGCAGATACGCAGTATTTT. Translating gives CASRAAGVADTQYF.

The V and J genes are TRBV28 and TRBJ2-1, with TRBD2 matching over 7 bases. Germline-derived CDR1 and CDR2 are MDHEN and SYDVKM. V shed 3 bases, J shed 4 bases, and the junction held 9 bases outside the gene matches. There are 16 residues in the CDR3. This CDR3 is CASSFLLAYAYNEQFF. The CDR3, as DNA: TGTGCCAGCAGTTTCTTACTAGCGTACGCTTACAATGAGCAGTTCTTC.

The V gene is TRBV7-2, the J gene TRBJ1-2, with a possible D match to TRBD1 (5 bases). Germline values: CDR1 SGHTA, CDR2 FQGNSA. This CDR3 region has 15 residues. Trimming cost V 2 bases and J 4 bases, with 14 bases left between them. The CDR3 loop reads CASSLSGTPVYGYTF. CDR3 nucleotide sequence: TGTGCCAGCAGCTTAAGCGGGACTCCAGTCTATGGCTACACCTTC.

The sample holds one count of this clone. V usage is TRBV6-4 and J usage is TRBJ2-3; 8 bases align to TRBD2. V gave up 2 bases and J gave up 3 bases; unmatched junction bases: 4. Germline CDR1 reads MRHNA; CDR2 reads SNTAGT. CDR3 size: 15 residues. CDR3 DNA sequence: TGTGCCAGCAGTGACAGTAGCGGGGATACAGATACGCAGTATTTT. Translating gives CASSDSSGDTDTQYF.

With respect to this clone: Relative to the germline gene, one junction end is altered; a read error may explain this. V and J are TRBV6-1 and TRBJ2-7; TRBD2 aligns across 7 bases. The CDR3 totals 15 residues. The germline V gene has CDR1 MNHNS and CDR2 SASEGT. The CDR3 loop reads CASSEFGGGVYGQYF. In DNA, the CDR3 is TGTGCCAGCAGTGAATTTGGCGGGGGAGTCTACGGGCAGTACTTC.

V and J are TRBV29-1 and TRBJ2-3, with D tentatively TRBD2 (5 bases). Trimming shortened V by 2 bases and J by 0 bases, and 6 bases separated the two germline ends. The CDR3 totals 13 residues. The germline V gene has CDR1 SQVTM and CDR2 ANQGSEA. The CDR3 protein is CSVESGSTDTQYF. The CDR3 region has the DNA TGCAGCGTTGAATCGGGGAGCACAGATACGCAGTATTTT.

The CDR3 sequence: CASSFLPRAANTGELFF. The CDR3 coding sequence is TGTGCCAGCAGTTTTCTACCCAGGGCAGCGAACACCGGGGAGCTGTTTTTT. This rearrangement joins TRBV27 to TRBJ2-2, with D maybe TRBD1 (5 bases). V was pared by 3 bases and J by 0 bases, with 14 bases between. Germline V lookup: CDR1 MNHEY, CDR2 SMNVEV (reference sequence). The CDR3 length is 17 residues.

This clone has only one observation. DNA of the CDR3: TGTGCCAGTAGTGGGGGACAGGGGACGACTGAAGCTTTCTTT. The encoded protein is CASSGGQGTTEAFF. The chain has TRBV19 and TRBJ1-1; 10 bases line up with TRBD1. The CDR3 spans 14 residues. Germline V CDR1 and CDR2: LNHDA, SQIVND (reference sequence). With 5 bases clipped from V and 5 bases from J, the junction kept 5 bases outside the gene matches. Using reference TRBV19 and TRBJ1-1 for the parts outside the CDR3, the full variable domain is DGGITQSPKYLFRKEGQNVTLSCEQNLNHDAMYWYRQDPGQGLRLIYYSQIVNDFQKGDIAEGYSVSREKKESFPLTVTSAQKNPTAFYLCASSGGQGTTEAFFGQGTRLTVV.

This clone was observed a single time. This sequence joins TRBV6-5 and TRBJ1-5, with D perhaps matching TRBD1 (6 bases). V was trimmed by 2 bases and J by 4 bases, leaving 12 bases between them. This CDR3 comprises 15 residues. CDR1 and CDR2 (germline): MNHEY, SVGAGI. The CDR3 sequence is CASSYGYQGNQPQHF. Written as DNA, the CDR3 is TGTGCCAGCAGTTACGGGTACCAGGGGAATCAGCCCCAGCATTTT.

The chain employs TRBV30 and TRBJ2-3; weak D call: TRBD1 (5 bases). V lost 0 bases, J lost 4 bases, and 17 bases lay in between. This CDR3 region has 16 residues. Germline V gene data show CDR1 as GTSNPN and CDR2 as SVGIG (reference sequence). The CDR3 DNA reads as TGTGCCTGGAGTGTCACTGTCAGGGCGTGGGCAGATACGCAGTATTTT. This codes for CAWSVTVRAWADTQYF. Variable domain in full (rest from reference TRBV30 and TRBJ2-3): SQTIHQWPATLVQPVGSPLSLECTVEGTSNPNLYWYRQAAGRGLQLLFYSVGIGQISSEVPQNLSASRPQDRQFILSSKKLLLSDSGFYLCAWSVTVRAWADTQYFGPGTRLTVL.

This rearrangement joins TRBV25-1 to TRBJ2-5; perhaps TRBD2 as D (5 bases). The CDR3 covers 15 residues. V shed 6 bases and J shed 4 bases, with 18 bases lying between them. Germline values: CDR1 MGHDK, CDR2 SYGVNS. In DNA form, the CDR3 reads TGTGCCAGCAGCGAGGGAACAACTAGATCAGAGACCCAGTACTTC. This translates into CASSEGTTRSETQYF.

The chain carries TRBV5-6 and TRBJ2-1; the match to TRBD2 covers 12 bases. Germline V CDR1 and CDR2: SGHDT, YYEEEE. Trimming at V came to 3 bases and at J to 0 bases, leaving 10 bases not matched to a gene. The CDR3 consists of 19 residues. The CDR3 loop is CASSSSGRGGGASYNEQFF. The CDR3 region has the DNA TGTGCCAGCAGCTCTAGCGGGAGGGGAGGGGGGGCCTCCTACAATGAGCAGTTCTTC.

The J gene is TRBJ2-7, the V gene TRBV18, with 7 bases that match TRBD1. This CDR3 comprises 15 residues. CDR1 is KGHSH, CDR2 LQKENI, per germline. J was trimmed by 4 bases and V by 0 bases; bases with no gene match: 6. In nucleotides, the CDR3 is TGTGCCAGCTCACCACCGACAGGGTCCCCATACGAGCAGTACTTC. Amino acids: CASSPPTGSPYEQYF. The full variable domain, its missing parts supplied by reference TRBV18 and TRBJ2-7, is NAGVMQNPRHLVRRRGQEARLRCSPMKGHSHVYWYRQLPEEGLKFMVYLQKENIIDESGMPKERFSAEFPKEGPSILRIQQVVRGDSAAYFCASSPPTGSPYEQYFGPGTRLTVT.

The DNA of the CDR3 is TGTGCCAGCAGTTCACGGACAGCTACCTACGAGCAGTACTTC. Translated, it gives CASSSRTATYEQYF. The gene calls are TRBV28 and TRBJ2-7; possible D gene TRBD1, 6 bases. V lost 4 bases and J lost 2, with 12 bases in between. This CDR3 has 14 amino acids. The germline CDR1 and CDR2 sequences are MDHEN and SYDVKM.

The chain's CDR3 is CASSYWERQNIQYF. The DNA of the CDR3 is TGTGCCAGTAGTTACTGGGAGCGCCAAAACATTCAGTACTTC. This chain links TRBV19 with TRBJ2-4; a weak D match, TRBD2 (5 bases). The V end was cut by 5 bases, the J end by 5 bases, with 13 bases between. Per the germline V gene, CDR1 is LNHDA and CDR2 is SQIVND (reference sequence). The CDR3 extends over 14 amino acids.

With respect to this clone: This same CDR3 is encoded by further DNA sequences in the sample. The gene calls are TRBV2 and TRBJ2-7; 7 bases line up with TRBD1. This CDR3 comprises 15 residues. V dropped 1 base and J dropped 2; count of bases not matched to a gene: 5. Per germline, CDR1 SNHLY and CDR2 FYNNEI. CDR3 amino acids: CASSEGQGGPYEQYF. CDR3 sequence (DNA): TGTGCCAGCAGTGAAGGACAGGGTGGCCCCTACGAGCAGTACTTC.

This clone was detected only once. The chain carries TRBV27 and TRBJ1-2, with D unresolved. Trimming removed 0 bases at V and 0 bases at J, with 8 bases between. The CDR3 totals 15 residues. CDR1 is MNHEY, CDR2 SMNVEV, per germline (reference sequence). The CDR3 here is CASSLSAGSNYGYTF. The CDR3 DNA reads TGTGCCAGCAGTTTATCGGCAGGATCTAACTATGGCTACACCTTC.

The rearrangement links TRBV7-7 to TRBJ2-3, with D tentatively TRBD1 (6 bases). Germline CDR1 SSHAT, CDR2 FNYEAQ (reference sequence). The CDR3 consists of 19 residues. V lost 2 bases, J lost 2 bases, and 23 bases lay in between. CDR3 in DNA: TGTGCCAGCAGCTTATGGGTTGGCTGGGGGCTTAAGTACACAGATACGCAGTATTTT. Its translation: CASSLWVGWGLKYTDTQYF.

The chain has TRBV10-3 and TRBJ1-2, with no clear D. Germline V gene data show CDR1 as ENHRY and CDR2 as SYGVKD. V shed 4 bases and J shed 0 bases, with 15 bases lying between them. CDR3 length: 16 residues. The CDR3 DNA follows: TGTGCCATCAGTGCGCCCCCACGGGAATCTAACTATGGCTACACCTTC. As protein: CAISAPPRESNYGYTF.

This rearrangement joins TRBV5-1 to TRBJ2-7; 7 bases align to TRBD1. Per the germline V gene, CDR1 is SGHRS and CDR2 is YFSETQ. The CDR3 runs 14 residues. V shed 2 bases and J 2 bases; nucleotides not matched to a gene: 4. In DNA form, the CDR3 reads TGCGCCAGCAGCTTACAGGGGCAGCCCTACGAGCAGTACTTC. Its translation is CASSLQGQPYEQYF. The whole variable domain, remainder taken from reference TRBV5-1 and TRBJ2-7, is KAGVTQTPRYLIKTRGQQVTLSCSPISGHRSVSWYQQTPGQGLQFLFEYFSETQRNKGNFPGRFSGRQFSNSRSEMNVSTLELGDSALYLCASSLQGQPYEQYFGPGTRLTVT.

The chain employs TRBV7-9 and TRBJ2-1; 11 positions match TRBD2. Looked up from germline, CDR1 is SEHNR and CDR2 is FQNEAQ (reference sequence). The CDR3 runs 15 residues. V was pared by 5 bases and J by 6 bases, with 6 bases of the junction left unmatched. The chain's CDR3 is CASSVLAGASNEQFF. The CDR3 coding sequence is TGTGCCAGCAGCGTACTAGCGGGGGCTTCCAATGAGCAGTTCTTC.

The gene calls are TRBV9 and TRBJ2-7; 8 bases are a match to TRBD1. The V gene end was trimmed by 4 bases and the J gene end by 0 bases; junction bases not matched to a gene: 6. The germline gives CDR1 SGDLS, CDR2 YYNGEE. This CDR3 is 15 amino acids long. CDR3 sequence: CASSRTGLSSYEQYF. The CDR3 nucleotides are TGTGCCAGCAGCCGGACAGGGTTGAGCTCCTACGAGCAGTACTTC.

The chain combines TRBV12-5 with TRBJ1-2, with no clear D. Germline CDR1 and CDR2: LGHNT and FRNRAP. The CDR3 sequence is 15 residues long. V dropped 4 bases and J dropped 0 bases, with 12 bases sitting between them. CDR3 sequence reads: CASGSLDPANYGYTF. The CDR3 DNA reads TGTGCTAGTGGTTCCCTAGACCCAGCTAACTATGGCTACACCTTC.

The chain uses TRBV28 and TRBJ2-7; 12 bases are a match to TRBD1. Per germline, CDR1 MDHEN and CDR2 SYDVKM. The CDR3 has 15 amino acids. With V trimmed by 3 bases and J by 3 bases, 3 bases remained unmatched. The DNA for the CDR3 is TGTGCCAGCAGTTTGGGACAGGGGGCCCTCTACGAGCAGTACTTC. Protein: CASSLGQGALYEQYF.